The entry below gives a single TCR beta chain sequence along with its context. Its antigen remains undetermined. Per-base qualities were not stored, and no clone one base away is much larger. The data derive from a study of shared clonotypes between healthy human individuals (dated by TCRdb to 2020 to 2022). For context, the study as a whole: The cohort included three men and two women between 18 and 49 years of age. To estimate repertoire size and how much clonotypes are shared between individuals, the study performed deep sequencing of blood TCR repertoires from about five healthy adults. For each donor, CD4 naive and CD4 memory were each run on three plates, CD8 naive on two plates, and CD8 memory on one plate. To increase sequencing depth and limit assay-specific biases, TCR repertoire library preparation and sequencing were carried out by different laboratories using diverse techniques. Between about 0.9 and 8.9 billion PBMCs per donor were obtained by leukapheresis.

TCR CDR3 regions were amplified from genomic DNA by multiplex PCR using the deep immunoSEQ assay. Extracted genomic DNA from each cell subset was distributed evenly across all wells of several immunoSEQ 96-well plates, and each plate was treated as a replicate. For sorted subsets, each replicate PCR was loaded with about 0.2 ug genomic DNA, equivalent to 30,000 to 35,000 T cell genomes. The purified libraries were quantified using a Qubit 3.0 fluorometer, sized with a Bioanalyzer 2100, and then quantified again using the KAPA Library Quantification kit. Each immunoSEQ 96-well plate was sequenced on its own single-read 150-cycle Illumina NextSeq 550 flow cell. The study's processing was this. Because the immunoSEQ output included only junctional sequences and no quality scores, the filtering could not be the same as the filtering used for full-length reads. To assign V/J genes and CDR3, sequences were annotated against IMGT germline references using PyIR, a Python wrapper for IgBLAST v1.9. Reads were removed for weak V/J assignments (E-value above 1e-6), missing CDR3, stop codons, out-of-frame junctions, or ambiguous translated residues. V3J clonotypes were defined as sequences sharing the same inferred V gene, J gene, and CDR3 amino acid sequence. The percentage overlap between two repertoires was calculated by dividing the number of shared unique clonotypes by the size of the smaller repertoire. RTK rarefaction, the Chao1 estimator, and Recon v2.1 estimates of unobserved clonotypes were used to assess repertoire richness. OLGA was used to compute generation probabilities for all TCRbeta clonotypes that the gDNA method yielded from a handful of donors. TCRdb obtained this table from immuneACCESS and retained in-frame rearrangements with V and J assigned. These tables miss some clones; where compared with another copy, unresolved V genes account for less than half of the shortfall, and the remainder is unexplained. V, J and clone size were drawn from that table, and D and trimming were deduced from the DNA. The sample records around 200,000 clones, around 63% of which are singletons. The ten largest make up about 10% of the sample.

Spanning cysteine to phenylalanine, the CDR3 consists of 15 amino acids. Of the read, only the CDR3 DNA is kept; its 45 bases are in frame from base 1. CDR1 is given as SGHNT and CDR2 as YENEEA, both from the germline V gene. V is pared back by 5 bases and J by 6 bases, with 17 bases lying between the germline termini. Overall results and qualifications from the work: Based on pairwise subsampling, the degree of clonotype sharing among donors was expected to be affected by sequencing depth. Higher generation probabilities were observed for clonotypes shared by all four sorted-subset donors than for non-shared clonotypes. Estimated clonotype richness was generally larger for naive than for memory subsets. Rarefaction of sorted-subset datasets indicated incomplete sequencing despite the large sequencing depth. Sharing across a few donors was observed for about 4.8% of naive CD4, about 4% of naive CD8, about 2.3% of memory CD4, and around 0.42% of memory CD8 clonotypes. Sampling was limited to blood, and TCR repertoires in tissue likely differ from TCR repertoires in blood. The small number of donors limited the genetic and exposure-history diversity represented.

The donors were healthy, HIV-negative adults with no recently reported acute infections or vaccinations. Only Caucasian adults living in Nashville, Tennessee, USA were represented among the donors. CD4+ T cells were enriched by magnetic negative selection, after which naive cells were positively selected on CD45RA and the negative fraction was taken as the memory subset. Blood was obtained by leukapheresis, after which PBMCs were separated by Ficoll-Histopaque density gradient centrifugation and cryopreserved in liquid nitrogen vapor phase. Purity and quantity of every magnetically sorted T cell population were checked by analytical flow cytometry. From each sorted fraction, genomic DNA was isolated and quantified by UV absorbance on a Nanodrop 2000c.

Sequenced input: memory CD4+ T cells sorted from blood. The sample's cell subset or site label is to be understood as: CD45RA-negative fraction. The sequence came from a man aged 25 to 40 in good health. The rearranged segments are TRBV11-3 and TRBJ2-1; D gene: possibly TRBD2, on 6 matching bases. The nucleotide sequence reads TGTGCCAGCAGCCTCGGTCGGCTGACTAGCAATGAGCAGTTCTTC. Its protein product is CASSLGRLTSNEQFF.